Sequencing of this T cell receptor (beta chain) was carried out in a study of identical twins. Study-level points and caveats: Fewer insertions characterized abundant cord blood beta clonotypes, whereas memory repertoires showed none. Twin-shared out-of-frame alpha sequences were enriched for low generation probability. Cross-sectional statistics underpinned the conclusions; the same donors were not followed.

At least ten counts were recorded for this clonotype. Its target is not known. A single record per CDR3 protein comes from TCRdb applying MiXCR to the 5' RACE reads. The sample consists of some 660,000 distinct CDR3 sequences, more than 6.5% of them appearing once. The germline V and J ends were trimmed by 4 bases and 1 base, with 17 bases remaining between them. Germline V gene lookup returns CDR1 SGHTA and CDR2 FQGNSA. CDR3 length equals 17 residues. Another study also made use of these data, one on yellow fever vaccine responses in identical twins. This second study notes: Reports say the vaccine T cell response in twins looked partly convergent and partly personalized.

This chain links TRBV7-2 with TRBJ2-1; tentatively, D is TRBD2 (6 bases). The sequence came from a woman under 30 in good health. Sequencing was done on a sample of PBMCs. CDR3 DNA: TGTGCCAGCAGCTACAATCCAGCGGGTGCATCCTACAATGAGCAGTTCTTC. It codes for CASSYNPAGASYNEQFF. The complete variable domain, with remaining parts taken from reference TRBV7-2 and TRBJ2-1, reads GAGVSQSPSNKVTEKGKDVELRCDPISGHTALYWYRQSLGQGLEFLIYFQGNSAPDKSGLPSDRFSAERTGGSVSTLTIQRTQQEDSAVYLCASSYNPAGASYNEQFFGPGTRLTVL.